This entry lists 27 T cell receptor beta chains sequenced from one sample in a study of immune evolution from preneoplasia to lung adenocarcinoma listed by TCRdb under 2021. To prepare the library, the immunoSEQ multiplex PCR assay was applied. The immuneACCESS repertoire file appears here via TCRdb, limited to in-frame rearrangements. These files lack a portion of the clones; in checked studies, under half of the deficit traces to unresolved V genes, and the cause of the others is not known. The sample records roughly 4,000 clones, 70% to 90% of which are singletons. In total, the top ten clones hold around 5.3% of the sample. Sequencing used FFPE minimally invasive lung adenocarcinoma tissue. The intended sense of this specimen's cell subset or site label: micro-invasive lung adenocarcinoma (MIA). The receptors were sampled from a donor at least 70 years old with lung adenocarcinoma.

Of note for this clone: At one of its ends the junction is not consistent with the germline gene, which may arise from a read error. The rearrangement links TRBV13 to TRBJ2-7; 11 bases line up with TRBD1. Germline V gene sequence: CDR1 PRHDT, CDR2 FYEKMQ (reference sequence). The CDR3 spans 16 residues. The CDR3 reads CASSLGRGQGGAKQYF. The CDR3 DNA sequence: TGTGCCAGCAGCCTAGGGCGGGGACAGGGGGGGGCGAAGCAGTACTTC.

This clone has a single count. The rearrangement links TRBV5-1 to TRBJ2-7, with 9 bases identical to TRBD1. The length of the CDR3 is 14 residues. V lost 2 bases, J lost 6 bases, and 6 bases stayed unmatched. From germline, CDR1 is SGHRS and CDR2 YFSETQ. The CDR3 DNA is TGCGCCAGCAGCTTATGGACAGGGGTAGGCGAGCAGTACTTC. It specifies CASSLWTGVGEQYF.

This clone has a single count. The chain joins TRBV29-1 to TRBJ1-1; D is uncertain. V lost 4 bases and J lost 0, with 15 bases in between. This CDR3 has 15 amino acids. CDR1 and CDR2 (germline): SQVTM, ANQGSEA. CDR3 protein: CSVGFSGSMNTEAFF. CDR3 DNA sequence: TGCAGCGTTGGGTTTTCGGGGTCCATGAACACTGAAGCTTTCTTT.

The chain links TRBV4-1 to TRBJ1-2; D is perhaps TRBD1 (6 bases). The CDR3 extends over 15 amino acids. CDR1 is MGHRA and CDR2 is YSYEKL in the germline V gene. Trimming removed 2 bases from V and 5 bases from J, with 15 bases in between. This chain's CDR3 is CASSQKDSPTYGYTF. CDR3 DNA sequence: TGCGCCAGCAGCCAAAAGGACAGTCCCACATATGGCTACACCTTC.

This chain joins TRBV27 and TRBJ2-5, with 8 bases identical to TRBD2. This CDR3 region has 16 residues. The germline V gene has CDR1 MNHEY and CDR2 SMNVEV (reference sequence). Germline trimming cut 5 bases from V and 5 bases from J; bases unmatched to any gene: 13. The DNA for the CDR3 is TGTGCCAGCAGTCCAATCAGGGGACTAGGATCCGAGACCCAGTACTTC. This encodes CASSPIRGLGSETQYF.

CDR3 sequence: CASSQMSGHHVNNEQFF. CDR3 nucleotide sequence: TGCGCCAGCAGCCAAATGAGCGGACATCACGTCAACAATGAGCAGTTCTTC. The chain has TRBV4-3 and TRBJ2-1; D possibly uses TRBD1 or TRBD2 (5 bases each). Trimming left V 2 bases short and J 5 bases short, with 19 bases between. This CDR3 comprises 17 residues. CDR1 is LGHNA, CDR2 YSLEER, per germline.

This clone turned up a few times. V gene TRBV5-1 combines with J gene TRBJ2-5; D not resolved. The V and J ends lost 0 bases and 1 base respectively, with 7 bases between them. CDR1 is SGHRS, CDR2 YFSETQ, per germline. CDR3 length equals 14 residues. CDR3 nucleotide sequence: TGCGCCAGCAGCTTGGCCTCCGGCCAAGAGACCCAGTACTTC. This gives the protein CASSLASGQETQYF. The variable domain in full, completed from reference TRBV5-1 and TRBJ2-5, reads KAGVTQTPRYLIKTRGQQVTLSCSPISGHRSVSWYQQTPGQGLQFLFEYFSETQRNKGNFPGRFSGRQFSNSRSEMNVSTLELGDSALYLCASSLASGQETQYFGPGTRLLVL.

This clone occurred once. V and J are TRBV7-2 and TRBJ1-5, with a weak D call TRBD1 (5 bases). CDR1 and CDR2 from the germline V gene are SGHTA and FQGNSA. Trimming took 2 bases from V and 2 from J, leaving 10 bases between them. This CDR3 comprises 15 residues. CDR3 DNA sequence: TGTGCCAGCAGCTTACAGGGTAGCGGCAATCAGCCCCAGCATTTT. It is translated as CASSLQGSGNQPQHF.

J is TRBJ2-5 and V is TRBV15; perhaps D is TRBD1 or TRBD2 (5 bases each). CDR1 LNHNV and CDR2 YYDKDF come from the germline V gene (reference sequence). V lost 7 bases, J lost 2 bases, and 20 bases lay in between. The CDR3 length is 16 residues. CDR3 coding DNA: TGTGCCACCACGAGGCCTTTCCGGGGCGCACAAGAGACCCAGTACTTC. Amino acid sequence: CATTRPFRGAQETQYF.

The CDR3 spells CASSVGSLRTEAFF. The CDR3 coding sequence is TGCGCCAGCAGTGTGGGTTCCCTGAGGACTGAAGCTTTCTTT. The rearrangement uses TRBV10-1 and TRBJ1-1; D call uncertain. This CDR3 contains 14 residues. The V end lost 4 bases, the J end lost 5 bases, and 14 bases lay between the germline ends. Germline V gene data show CDR1 as WNHNN and CDR2 as SYGVQD (reference sequence).

The table lists this clone with a count of one. The chain is built from TRBV5-1 and TRBJ1-2; perhaps TRBD1 as D (6 bases). The ends were cut back, 4 bases at V and 4 bases at J, with 11 bases in the middle. There are 13 residues in the CDR3. Germline CDR1 is SGHRS and CDR2 is YFSETQ. The CDR3 is CASSPGTSYGYTF. DNA for the CDR3: TGCGCCAGCAGCCCGGGGACATCCTATGGCTACACCTTC.

The chain is built from TRBV9 and TRBJ2-7; 8 nucleotides agree with TRBD2. CDR1 and CDR2 (germline): SGDLS, YYNGEE. Trimming removed 2 bases from V and 6 bases from J; junction bases left unmatched: 7. This CDR3 is 14 amino acids long. CDR3 DNA sequence: TGTGCCAGCAGCGTCGACAGCGGGAGAGGCGAGCAGTACTTC. As protein: CASSVDSGRGEQYF.

V gene TRBV7-9 combines with J gene TRBJ1-4; 8 bases align to TRBD1. J gave up 6 bases and V 5 bases, and 5 bases lay outside the gene matches. Germline V gene lookup returns CDR1 SEHNR and CDR2 FQNEAQ (reference sequence). CDR3 length: 14 amino acids. The CDR3 nucleotides read TGTGCCAGCAGCGTGGGACAGGACTATGAAAAACTGTTTTTT. This gives the protein CASSVGQDYEKLFF. The complete variable domain, with remaining parts taken from reference TRBV7-9 and TRBJ1-4, reads DTGVSQNPRHKITKRGQNVTFRCDPISEHNRLYWYRQTLGQGPEFLTYFQNEAQLEKSRLLSDRFSAERPKGSFSTLEIQRTEQGDSAMYLCASSVGQDYEKLFFGSGTQLSVL.

The J gene is TRBJ2-5, the V gene TRBV18; D is ambiguous. Trimming shortened V by 2 bases and J by 5 bases, and 6 bases separated the two germline ends. Germline CDR1 KGHSH, CDR2 LQKENI. The CDR3 totals 12 residues. CDR3 in amino acids: CASSPTGETQYF. The CDR3 region has the DNA TGTGCCAGCTCACCAACGGGCGAGACCCAGTACTTC.

V and J are TRBV28 and TRBJ1-1, with TRBD1 identical over 7 bases. Germline CDR1 MDHEN, CDR2 SYDVKM. Trimming at V came to 6 bases and at J to 8 bases, leaving 12 bases not matched to a gene. CDR3 size: 14 residues. Here the CDR3 reads CASRESQGIWEAFF. For the CDR3, the DNA is TGTGCCAGCAGAGAATCACAGGGGATTTGGGAAGCTTTCTTT.

The gene calls are TRBV20-1 and TRBJ1-2; D is unresolved. The germline V gene encodes CDR1 DFQATT and CDR2 SNEGSKA (reference sequence). Trimming took off 0 bases at V and 7 bases at J, with 0 bases between the two ends. The CDR3 is 9 amino acids. The CDR3 bases are TGCAGTGCTAGAGATGGCTACACCTTC. Its protein is CSARDGYTF.

CDR3 nucleotides: TGTGCCAGCAGCTCCGACCCCGGAGCTTTCTTT. As protein: CASSSDPGAFF. This chain uses TRBV7-9 with TRBJ1-1; D gene ambiguous. The V end lost 4 bases, the J end lost 10 bases, and 10 bases lay between the germline ends. The germline gives CDR1 SEHNR, CDR2 FQNEAQ (reference sequence). The CDR3 runs to 11 residues.

The chain uses TRBV18 and TRBJ1-3, with D perhaps TRBD1 (5 bases). Germline values: CDR1 KGHSH, CDR2 LQKENI. The V end lost 1 base, the J end lost 2 bases, and 9 bases lay between the germline ends. CDR3 length: 15 residues. The CDR3 coding sequence is TGTGCCAGCTCACCACAGGGGCCGCCTGGAAACACCATATATTTT. Translation gives CASSPQGPPGNTIYF. Filled out from reference TRBV18 and TRBJ1-3, the complete variable domain reads NAGVMQNPRHLVRRRGQEARLRCSPMKGHSHVYWYRQLPEEGLKFMVYLQKENIIDESGMPKERFSAEFPKEGPSILRIQQVVRGDSAAYFCASSPQGPPGNTIYFGEGSWLTVV.

The chain links TRBV6-5 to TRBJ1-1, with D maybe TRBD1 (5 bases). Germline V gives CDR1 MNHEY, CDR2 SVGAGI. The CDR3 extends over 13 amino acids. The V and J ends lost 6 bases and 4 bases respectively, with 12 bases between them. The chain's CDR3 is CASRPGLRTEAFF. CDR3 nucleotide sequence: TGTGCCAGCAGACCAGGGTTACGCACTGAAGCTTTCTTT.

The CDR3 sequence is CASSWGAGYGYTF. CDR3 DNA sequence: TGTGCCAGCAGTTGGGGGGCCGGCTATGGCTACACCTTC. The chain has TRBV6-5 and TRBJ1-2; a possible D gene is TRBD1 (6 bases). Trimming took 4 bases from V and 4 from J, leaving 10 bases between them. The CDR3 runs 13 residues. Germline lookup yields CDR1 MNHEY and CDR2 SVGAGI.

The chain uses TRBV28 and TRBJ2-3; no firm D call. Germline V gene lookup returns CDR1 MDHEN and CDR2 SYDVKM. Trimming shortened V by 4 bases and J by 0 bases, and 20 bases separated the two germline ends. CDR3 length: 18 residues. CDR3 sequence: CASSSPRFGGSSTDTQYF. In DNA form, the CDR3 reads TGTGCCAGCAGTTCACCCCGGTTTGGCGGATCTAGCACAGATACGCAGTATTTT.

A single count supports this clone. The chain employs TRBV30 and TRBJ2-1; possibly TRBD1 for D (5 bases). Trimming stripped 2 bases from V and 11 bases from J, with 13 bases between. The germline V gene has CDR1 GTSNPN and CDR2 SVGIG (reference sequence). The CDR3 covers 12 residues. CDR3 sequence: CAWSPQDKQQFF. CDR3 nucleotides: TGTGCCTGGAGTCCCCAGGACAAGCAGCAGTTCTTC.

CDR3 coding DNA: TGTGCCTGGAGTGTAGGGGGAGGGGAGACCCAGTACTTC. Translating it yields CAWSVGGGETQYF. The rearrangement uses TRBV30 and TRBJ2-5, with D perhaps TRBD2 (7 bases). V was cut by 0 bases and J by 5 bases, with 10 bases left in between. The CDR3 runs 13 residues. In germline, CDR1 is GTSNPN, CDR2 SVGIG (reference sequence).

J is TRBJ2-1 and V is TRBV29-1; 7 nucleotides align to TRBD1. This CDR3 has 14 amino acids. V lost 2 bases and J lost 6; bases outside the gene matches: 7. Germline values: CDR1 SQVTM, CDR2 ANQGSEA. The DNA of the CDR3 is TGCAGCGTTGAATACAGGGGAGTGGGCAATGAGCAGTTCTTC. It encodes CSVEYRGVGNEQFF.

The chain recombines TRBV5-1 with TRBJ2-2; 9 bases are a match to TRBD1. CDR1 and CDR2 (germline): SGHRS, YFSETQ. The V segment lost 0 bases and the J segment 4 bases; nucleotides outside the gene matches: 1. This CDR3 contains 15 residues. The CDR3 spells CASSLGDRVTGELFF. The DNA for the CDR3 is TGCGCCAGCAGCTTGGGGGACAGGGTCACCGGGGAGCTGTTTTTT. The entire variable domain, with the rest obtained from reference TRBV5-1 and TRBJ2-2, is as follows: KAGVTQTPRYLIKTRGQQVTLSCSPISGHRSVSWYQQTPGQGLQFLFEYFSETQRNKGNFPGRFSGRQFSNSRSEMNVSTLELGDSALYLCASSLGDRVTGELFFGEGSRLTVL.

The chain couples TRBV5-1 to TRBJ1-3, with D unresolved. Germline V gives CDR1 SGHRS, CDR2 YFSETQ. Deletions cut 4 bases from V and 0 bases from J, with 11 bases between. The CDR3 has 15 residues. This CDR3 reads CASSPAGFSGNTIYF. DNA for the CDR3: TGCGCCAGCAGCCCTGCAGGCTTCTCTGGAAACACCATATATTTT.

This chain uses TRBV28 with TRBJ1-5, with D maybe TRBD1 (6 bases). This CDR3 has 16 amino acids. Between the trimmed V and J ends, which lost 1 base and 0 bases, there was a span of 10 bases. The germline V gene encodes CDR1 MDHEN and CDR2 SYDVKM. DNA for the CDR3: TGTGCCAGCAGTTTATCGGGGGCGGATAGCAATCAGCCCCAGCATTTT. Translation gives CASSLSGADSNQPQHF.